This TCR beta chain was identified during a study of blood T cell repertoires in COVID-19. The wider study: Sources were T cells, B-cell-depleted T cells, or PBMCs; the material itself was cDNA or gDNA.

The CDR3 has 14 residues. The germline gives CDR1 SGDLS, CDR2 YYNGEE. Trimming took 1 base from V and 5 from J, leaving 10 bases between them. Study processing details: The authors estimated nucleated cell counts from reference gene primer amplification. Assay: immunoSEQ multiplex PCR; the TCRdb copy retains only in-frame clones and omits some. V, J and clone size were drawn from that table, and D and trimming were deduced from the DNA. Of 50,000 to 60,000 clones listed, 85% were seen once; the top ten hold roughly 13%. The sequence came from a human donor in a cohort sampled during active COVID-19. This sequence joins TRBV9 and TRBJ1-5; D perhaps matches TRBD1 (6 bases). Sequencing was carried out using peripheral blood. The chain's CDR3 is CASSVQGNDQPQHF. The CDR3 DNA sequence: TGTGCCAGCAGCGTACAGGGGAACGATCAGCCCCAGCATTTT.